This TCR beta chain was recorded in a study of T cells in Graves' hyperthyroidism and ophthalmopathy. Study-level findings and limits: Model output signaled ophthalmopathy a median 6.5 months ahead of onset. Most thyroid clonotypes with frequency above 0.001 were detected in blood.

CDR3 length: 15 residues. From germline, CDR1 is SNHLY and CDR2 FYNNEI. J was trimmed by 5 bases and V by 9 bases; bases with no gene match: 9. Points on this clonotype: The target antigen is unknown.

RNA transcripts provided the source from which TCR beta CDR3 regions were amplified. A first-round RT-PCR of the TCR CDR3 used the HTBI primer set. Each CDR3 protein is one row after TCRdb ran MiXCR on the multiplex PCR reads. The sample contains some 570,000 distinct CDR3 sequences, 11% to 15% of which appear only once. The J gene is TRBJ2-7, the V gene TRBV2, with 14 bases lining up with TRBD2. The sequenced sample consisted of blood. The sequence came from a young woman with Graves' ophthalmopathy. The CDR3 sequence is CASKEGLAGEDEQYF. CDR3 in DNA: TGTGCCAGTAAGGAGGGACTAGCGGGAGAAGACGAGCAGTACTTC.